The 31 T cell receptor beta chains in this list originate from one sample, sequenced in a study of cytotoxic CD8 clonotypes in ibrutinib-treated CLL. Data came from immunoSEQ multiplex PCR; TCRdb stores just in-frame clones and leaves some out. The sample lists about 58,000 clones; 71% were seen once. The specimen comprised PBMCs, sampled after 12 months of ibrutinib treatment. The receptors come from a human donor with chronic lymphocytic leukemia.

J is TRBJ1-2 and V is TRBV9, with D tentatively TRBD1 (5 bases). Germline V lookup: CDR1 SGDLS, CDR2 YYNGEE. This CDR3 has 15 residues. V was cut by 4 bases and J by 0 bases, with 13 bases left in between. The chain's CDR3 is CASSPPGRPNYGYTF. In DNA form, the CDR3 reads TGTGCCAGCAGCCCACCGGGACGGCCTAACTATGGCTACACCTTC.

The V gene is TRBV5-1, the J gene TRBJ1-4; D is unclear. CDR1 and CDR2 (germline): SGHRS, YFSETQ. The length of the CDR3 is 14 residues. Trimming stripped 5 bases from V and 7 bases from J, with 15 bases between. Here the CDR3 DNA reads TGCGCCAGCAGAGAGTTGGGGAGGAGTGAAAAACTGTTTTTT. This encodes CASRELGRSEKLFF.

The chain has TRBV6-6 and TRBJ2-5, with D unresolved. The CDR3 contains 11 residues. Trimming pared 2 bases from V and 5 bases from J, leaving 3 bases between. Germline V gene data show CDR1 as MNHNY and CDR2 as SVGAGI (reference sequence). CDR3 region: CASSYRETQYF. CDR3 bases: TGTGCCAGCAGTTACCGGGAGACCCAGTACTTC.

The chain employs TRBV2 and TRBJ2-1; 7 bases map to TRBD2. This CDR3 is built from 11 residues. Germline CDR1 is SNHLY and CDR2 is FYNNEI. The V and J ends lost 5 bases and 11 bases, in that order; junction bases with no gene match: 3. In nucleotides, the CDR3 is TGTGCCAGCAGTCAGCGGGAACAGCAGTTCTTC. This translates into CASSQREQQFF. Full variable domain (missing parts from reference TRBV2 and TRBJ2-1): EPEVTQTPSHQVTQMGQEVILRCVPISNHLYFYWYRQILGQKVEFLVSFYNNEISEKSEIFDDQFSVERPDGSNFTLKIRSTKLEDSAMYFCASSQREQQFFGPGTRLTVL.

The CDR3: CASSLTTGSDTQYF. Here the CDR3 DNA reads TGTGCCAGCAGCCTCACGACAGGGTCAGATACGCAGTATTTT. V is TRBV9 and J is TRBJ2-3; 7 bases are shared with TRBD1. J gave up 4 bases and V 4 bases, and 6 bases lay outside the gene matches. CDR3 length: 14 residues. The germline V gene has CDR1 SGDLS and CDR2 YYNGEE. The full variable domain, its missing parts supplied by reference TRBV9 and TRBJ2-3, is DSGVTQTPKHLITATGQRVTLRCSPRSGDLSVYWYQQSLDQGLQFLIQYYNGEERAKGNILERFSAQQFPDLHSELNLSSLELGDSALYFCASSLTTGSDTQYFGPGTRLTVL.

The chain employs TRBV7-9 and TRBJ2-1; D perhaps matches TRBD1 (5 bases). Trimming left V 3 bases short and J 5 bases short, with 11 bases between. The CDR3 extends over 14 amino acids. CDR1 is SEHNR, CDR2 FQNEAQ, per germline (reference sequence). The CDR3 here is CASSLSLGDNEQFF. In nucleotides, the CDR3 is TGTGCCAGCAGCTTGTCCCTAGGGGACAATGAGCAGTTCTTC.

V gene TRBV18 combines with J gene TRBJ2-2; 8 bases map to TRBD1. Germline lookup yields CDR1 KGHSH and CDR2 LQKENI. The CDR3 covers 16 residues. Germline trimming cut 3 bases from V and 4 bases from J; bases unmatched to any gene: 7. CDR3 bases: TGTGCCAGCTCACCGCTCCGGGACAGGAGCACCGGGGAGCTGTTTTTT. Translating it yields CASSPLRDRSTGELFF.

In its sample, this clone was seen a few times. V is TRBV6-6 and J is TRBJ2-2; a weak D match, TRBD1 (6 bases). V was pared by 2 bases and J by 3 bases, with 10 bases between. Germline CDR1 reads MNHNY; CDR2 reads SVGAGI (reference sequence). The CDR3 runs 15 residues. CDR3 bases: TGTGCCAGCAGTTACGAGGGACACGACACCGGGGAGCTGTTTTTT. It encodes CASSYEGHDTGELFF.

The chain carries TRBV29-1 and TRBJ2-2; TRBD2 might be the D (5 bases). CDR1 and CDR2 (germline): SQVTM, ANQGSEA. V shed 6 bases and J shed 0 bases, with 8 bases lying between them. The CDR3 has 13 residues. This CDR3 reads CSVTGANTGELFF. The CDR3 region has the DNA TGCAGCGTAACCGGGGCGAACACCGGGGAGCTGTTTTTT.

The DNA for the CDR3 is TGTGCCAGCAGTGAAACAATCGGGACGGATGGATACGAGCAGTACTTC. Amino acid sequence: CASSETIGTDGYEQYF. The chain employs TRBV2 and TRBJ2-7, with D perhaps matching TRBD1 or TRBD2 (5 bases each). This CDR3 contains 16 residues. The germline gives CDR1 SNHLY, CDR2 FYNNEI. Trimming removed 2 bases at V and 4 bases at J, with 18 bases between. The full variable domain, with the rest looked up from reference TRBV2 and TRBJ2-7, is EPEVTQTPSHQVTQMGQEVILRCVPISNHLYFYWYRQILGQKVEFLVSFYNNEISEKSEIFDDQFSVERPDGSNFTLKIRSTKLEDSAMYFCASSETIGTDGYEQYFGPGTRLTVT.

The table lists this clone with a count of one. CDR3 in amino acids: CASSRGGTDTQYF. The CDR3 bases are TGTGCCAGTAGCCGCGGGGGCACAGATACGCAGTATTTT. The chain has TRBV19 and TRBJ2-3, with D possibly matching TRBD2 (6 bases). This CDR3 contains 13 residues. V lost 6 bases and J 1 base, leaving 8 bases between the germline ends. The germline V gene has CDR1 LNHDA and CDR2 SQIVND (reference sequence).

The chain has TRBV7-8 and TRBJ2-7; 9 bases agree with TRBD2. Trimming at V came to 4 bases and at J to 4 bases, leaving 14 bases not matched to a gene. CDR3 length equals 17 residues. Germline V gives CDR1 SGHVS, CDR2 FQNEAQ. DNA for the CDR3: TGTGCCAGCAGCTCCCCATCGGGACTAGCATCGTCATACGAGCAGTACTTC. It yields the protein CASSSPSGLASSYEQYF.

The V and J genes are TRBV7-9 and TRBJ1-4; no clear D. This CDR3 has 13 residues. Germline loops: CDR1 SEHNR, CDR2 FQNEAQ (reference sequence). The CDR3 protein is CVVGRTPTEKLFF. For the CDR3, the DNA is TGTGTCGTGGGTCGGACCCCAACCGAAAAACTGTTTTTT.

The rearrangement joins TRBV29-1 to TRBJ1-1; D might be TRBD1 (6 bases). CDR1 SQVTM and CDR2 ANQGSEA come from the germline V gene. The CDR3 sequence is 14 residues long. The V and J ends lost 7 bases and 1 base respectively, with 16 bases between them. The CDR3: CSALGGGSNTEAFF. CDR3 nucleotides: TGCAGCGCCTTGGGAGGGGGTTCGAACACTGAAGCTTTCTTT.

V usage is TRBV9 and J usage is TRBJ2-3, with 7 bases matching TRBD1. Germline V CDR1 and CDR2: SGDLS, YYNGEE. The length of the CDR3 is 14 residues. V dropped 0 bases and J dropped 6; count of bases not matched to a gene: 4. The chain's CDR3 is CASSVGTGRDTQYF. In DNA form, the CDR3 reads TGTGCCAGCAGCGTAGGGACAGGCAGGGATACGCAGTATTTT.

This clone was picked up a small number of times. V usage is TRBV18 and J usage is TRBJ1-5, with D perhaps TRBD1 (5 bases). Germline CDR1 KGHSH, CDR2 LQKENI. The V gene lost 3 bases and the J gene lost 6 bases, with 6 bases spanning the gap. This CDR3 contains 12 residues. The CDR3 loop reads CASSPRVQPQHF. For the CDR3, the DNA is TGTGCCAGCTCACCCAGGGTTCAGCCCCAGCATTTT.

V is TRBV2 and J is TRBJ2-7; D not resolved. The CDR3 length is 15 residues. Looked up from germline, CDR1 is SNHLY and CDR2 is FYNNEI. Trimming took off 3 bases at V and 0 bases at J, with 12 bases between the two ends. CDR3 DNA sequence: TGTGCCAGCAGTGACGGGCAGATACTCTCCTACGAGCAGTACTTC. Its translation: CASSDGQILSYEQYF.

The V gene is TRBV7-3, the J gene TRBJ2-3; 9 bases fit TRBD1. The CDR3 consists of 16 residues. In germline, CDR1 is SGHTA, CDR2 FQGTGA. J gave up 4 bases and V 5 bases, and 10 bases lay outside the gene matches. CDR3 sequence reads: CASSTRDRESADTQYF. As DNA, the CDR3 is TGTGCCAGCAGCACCAGGGACAGGGAATCAGCAGATACGCAGTATTTT.

V is TRBV4-1 and J is TRBJ2-4; a weak D match, TRBD2 (5 bases). This CDR3 has 17 amino acids. Trimming cost V 0 bases and J 4 bases, with 16 bases left between them. Germline CDR1 MGHRA, CDR2 YSYEKL. This chain's CDR3 is CASSQDDSARIKNIQYF. The CDR3 coding sequence is TGCGCCAGCAGCCAAGACGATAGCGCTCGAATAAAAAACATTCAGTACTTC.

This clone was seen more than once but under ten times. The chain employs TRBV2 and TRBJ2-2; 10 positions agree with TRBD1. Germline V gene data show CDR1 as SNHLY and CDR2 as FYNNEI. This CDR3 region has 17 residues. The junction had 7 bases not matched to a gene; V was cut back by 4 bases and J by 2 bases. This chain's CDR3 is CASSGFRDRGNTGELFF. DNA for the CDR3: TGTGCCAGCAGTGGGTTCCGGGACAGGGGAAACACCGGGGAGCTGTTTTTT.

The J gene is TRBJ2-3, the V gene TRBV28; D might be TRBD1 (6 bases). Per the germline V gene, CDR1 is MDHEN and CDR2 is SYDVKM. With 5 bases removed from V and 5 bases from J, the gap between germline ends came to 20 bases. This CDR3 region has 16 residues. The CDR3 loop reads CASSTPSGQKRDTQYF. The CDR3 bases are TGTGCCAGCAGTACCCCCTCCGGACAGAAACGAGATACGCAGTATTTT.

The rearrangement links TRBV7-3 to TRBJ1-2; TRBD1 is a possible D gene (5 bases). Germline V lookup: CDR1 SGHTA, CDR2 FQGTGA. This CDR3 is built from 14 residues. The V gene lost 5 bases and the J gene lost 4 bases, with 14 bases spanning the gap. CDR3 in amino acids: CASSPRAGRYGYTF. DNA for the CDR3: TGTGCCAGCAGCCCTAGGGCAGGGCGCTATGGCTACACCTTC. The entire variable domain, with the rest obtained from reference TRBV7-3 and TRBJ1-2, is as follows: GAGVSQTPSNKVTEKGKYVELRCDPISGHTALYWYRQSLGQGPEFLIYFQGTGAADDSGLPNDRFFAVRPEGSVSTLKIQRTERGDSAVYLCASSPRAGRYGYTFGSGTRLTVV.

This chain uses TRBV5-5 with TRBJ2-5; the D call may be TRBD1 or TRBD2 (5 bases each). The CDR3 runs 13 residues. Deletions cut 5 bases from V and 3 bases from J, with 11 bases between. Germline V CDR1 and CDR2: SGHKS, YYEKEE (reference sequence). In nucleotides, the CDR3 is TGTGCCAGCAGGGACGGGACGGAAGAGACCCAGTACTTC. It encodes CASRDGTEETQYF.

The rearrangement joins TRBV18 to TRBJ1-1; D remains unclear. V gave up 0 bases and J gave up 0 bases, with 11 bases separating them. The CDR3 has 16 amino acids. Per the germline V gene, CDR1 is KGHSH and CDR2 is LQKENI. The CDR3 DNA reads TGTGCCAGCTCACCACCCACAGCCCCAATGAACACTGAAGCTTTCTTT. Its protein is CASSPPTAPMNTEAFF.

The chain is built from TRBV5-1 and TRBJ2-5; 8 bases match TRBD2. The length of the CDR3 is 20 residues. Per the germline V gene, CDR1 is SGHRS and CDR2 is YFSETQ. The V gene end was trimmed by 0 bases and the J gene end by 5 bases; junction bases not matched to a gene: 21. As DNA, the CDR3 is TGCGCCAGCAGCTTGGCCGAACCGAACGGGAGGGCCATCGACCCTGAGACCCAGTACTTC. This gives the protein CASSLAEPNGRAIDPETQYF.

There are a few counts of this clone. The chain recombines TRBV5-4 with TRBJ1-2, with D possibly being TRBD1 (5 bases). Deletions cut 0 bases from V and 7 bases from J, with 13 bases between. The CDR3 is made up of 14 amino acids. In germline, CDR1 is SGHNT, CDR2 YYREEE (reference sequence). The CDR3 DNA sequence: TGTGCCAGCAGCTTGGAAGGGGCTCGAGGTGGCTACACCTTC. It specifies CASSLEGARGGYTF.

This rearrangement joins TRBV5-1 to TRBJ1-3; no reliable D call. CDR1 SGHRS and CDR2 YFSETQ come from the germline V gene. The CDR3 has 14 amino acids. V was shortened by 0 bases and J by 4 bases, with 8 bases between the two germline ends. The CDR3 nucleotides are TGCGCCAGCAGCTTGGCCAACAGAGGAAACACCATATATTTT. It codes for CASSLANRGNTIYF.

This clone was picked up a small number of times. The V call is TRBV6-4, the J call TRBJ2-1, with 11 bases identical to TRBD1. Trimming removed 4 bases from V and 13 bases from J; junction bases left unmatched: 9. CDR3 length: 14 residues. Germline V gene lookup returns CDR1 MRHNA and CDR2 SNTAGT. CDR3 loop: CASSGTPGQGGQFF. CDR3 coding DNA: TGTGCCAGCAGTGGCACCCCGGGACAGGGGGGCCAGTTCTTC.

The CDR3 reads CASSVGLDRSVAKNIQYF. CDR3 nucleotide sequence: TGTGCCAGCAGCGTAGGCCTCGATAGGAGTGTGGCCAAAAACATTCAGTACTTC. This chain connects TRBV9 to TRBJ2-4; no definite D call. Germline V gene sequence: CDR1 SGDLS, CDR2 YYNGEE. This CDR3 is 18 amino acids long. Trimming removed 0 bases at V and 1 base at J, with 17 bases between. Combining the CDR3 with reference TRBV9 and TRBJ2-4 gives the whole variable domain DSGVTQTPKHLITATGQRVTLRCSPRSGDLSVYWYQQSLDQGLQFLIQYYNGEERAKGNILERFSAQQFPDLHSELNLSSLELGDSALYFCASSVGLDRSVAKNIQYFGAGTRLSVL.

V is TRBV11-2 and J is TRBJ2-7; 13 positions agree with TRBD2. Per the germline V gene, CDR1 is SGHAT and CDR2 is FQNNGV. The trim removed 5 bases at V and 4 bases at J, leaving 5 bases unmatched. The CDR3 is made up of 15 amino acids. CDR3 nucleotides: TGTGCCAGCAGCCCACGGACTAGCGGGAGATACGAGCAGTACTTC. Residues: CASSPRTSGRYEQYF.

V and J are TRBV9 and TRBJ1-4, with 8 nucleotides matching TRBD1. CDR1 and CDR2 (germline): SGDLS, YYNGEE. The CDR3 length is 15 residues. V was pared by 4 bases and J by 7 bases, with 9 bases of the junction left unmatched. CDR3 sequence reads: CASSPRTGPGEKLFF. The CDR3 coding sequence is TGTGCCAGCAGCCCGAGGACAGGGCCGGGTGAAAAACTGTTTTTT.